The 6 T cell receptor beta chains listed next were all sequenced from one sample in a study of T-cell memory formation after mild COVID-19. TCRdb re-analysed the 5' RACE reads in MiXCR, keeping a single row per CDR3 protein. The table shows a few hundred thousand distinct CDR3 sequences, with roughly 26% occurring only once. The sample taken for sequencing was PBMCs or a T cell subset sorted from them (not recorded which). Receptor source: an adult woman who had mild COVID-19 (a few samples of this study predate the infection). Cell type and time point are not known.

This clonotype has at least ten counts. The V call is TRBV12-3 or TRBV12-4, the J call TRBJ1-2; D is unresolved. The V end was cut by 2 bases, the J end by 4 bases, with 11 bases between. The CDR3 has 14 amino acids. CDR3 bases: TGTGCCAGCAGTTTAAGAGGGTTGGGCTATGGCTACACCTTC. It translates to CASSLRGLGYGYTF.

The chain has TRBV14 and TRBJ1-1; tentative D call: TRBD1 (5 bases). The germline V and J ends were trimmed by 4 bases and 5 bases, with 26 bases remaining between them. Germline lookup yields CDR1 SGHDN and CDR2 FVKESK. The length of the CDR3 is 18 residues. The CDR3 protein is CASSPPTFGGTPVTEAFF. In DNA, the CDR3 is TGTGCCAGCAGCCCGCCCACGTTCGGGGGTACCCCGGTGACTGAAGCTTTCTTT.

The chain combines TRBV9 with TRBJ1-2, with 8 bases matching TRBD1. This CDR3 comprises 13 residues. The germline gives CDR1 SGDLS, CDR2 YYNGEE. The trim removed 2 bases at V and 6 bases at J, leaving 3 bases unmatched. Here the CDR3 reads CASSVGGQDGYTF. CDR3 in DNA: TGTGCCAGCAGCGTCGGGGGACAGGATGGCTACACCTTC. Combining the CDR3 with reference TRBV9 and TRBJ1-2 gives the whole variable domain DSGVTQTPKHLITATGQRVTLRCSPRSGDLSVYWYQQSLDQGLQFLIQYYNGEERAKGNILERFSAQQFPDLHSELNLSSLELGDSALYFCASSVGGQDGYTFGSGTRLTVV.

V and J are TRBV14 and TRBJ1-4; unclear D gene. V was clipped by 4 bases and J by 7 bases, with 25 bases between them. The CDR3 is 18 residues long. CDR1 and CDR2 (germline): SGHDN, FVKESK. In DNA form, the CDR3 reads TGTGCCAGCAGCCGCACCTCCAAGATAAGCTCCTCAGGTGAAAAACTGTTTTTT. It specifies CASSRTSKISSSGEKLFF.

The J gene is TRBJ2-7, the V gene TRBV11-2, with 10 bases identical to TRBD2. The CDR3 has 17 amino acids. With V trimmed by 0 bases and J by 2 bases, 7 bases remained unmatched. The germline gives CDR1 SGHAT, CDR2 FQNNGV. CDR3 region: CASSLDGLAGVPYEQYF. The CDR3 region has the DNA TGTGCCAGCAGCTTAGATGGGCTAGCGGGAGTCCCCTACGAGCAGTACTTC. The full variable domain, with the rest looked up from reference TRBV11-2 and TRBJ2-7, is EAGVAQSPRYKIIEKRQSVAFWCNPISGHATLYWYQQILGQGPKLLIQFQNNGVVDDSQLPKDRFSAERLKGVDSTLKIQPAKLEDSAVYLCASSLDGLAGVPYEQYFGPGTRLTVT.

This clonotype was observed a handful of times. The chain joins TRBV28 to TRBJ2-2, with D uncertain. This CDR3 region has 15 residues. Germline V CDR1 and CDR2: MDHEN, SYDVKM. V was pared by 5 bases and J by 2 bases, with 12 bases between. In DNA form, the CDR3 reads TGTGCCAGCAGTCCGACCGACTTAAACACCGGGGAGCTGTTTTTT. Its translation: CASSPTDLNTGELFF.